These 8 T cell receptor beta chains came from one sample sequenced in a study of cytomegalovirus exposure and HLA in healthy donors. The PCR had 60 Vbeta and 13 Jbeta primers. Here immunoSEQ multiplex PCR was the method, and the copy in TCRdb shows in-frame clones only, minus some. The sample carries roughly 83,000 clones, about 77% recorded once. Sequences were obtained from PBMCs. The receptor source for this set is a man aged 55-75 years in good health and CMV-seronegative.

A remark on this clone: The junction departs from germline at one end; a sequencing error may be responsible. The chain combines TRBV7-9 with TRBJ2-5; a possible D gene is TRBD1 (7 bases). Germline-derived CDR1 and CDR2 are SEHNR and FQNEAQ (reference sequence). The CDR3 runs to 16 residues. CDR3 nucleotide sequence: TGTTCCAGCACCCCGTCGGGAGCAGGGACAGTGGAGACCCAGTACTTC. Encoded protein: CSSTPSGAGTVETQYF. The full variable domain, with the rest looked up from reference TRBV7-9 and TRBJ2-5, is DTGVSQNPRHKITKRGQNVTFRCDPISEHNRLYWYRQTLGQGPEFLTYFQNEAQLEKSRLLSDRFSAERPKGSFSTLEIQRTEQGDSAMYLCSSTPSGAGTVETQYFGPGTRLLVL.

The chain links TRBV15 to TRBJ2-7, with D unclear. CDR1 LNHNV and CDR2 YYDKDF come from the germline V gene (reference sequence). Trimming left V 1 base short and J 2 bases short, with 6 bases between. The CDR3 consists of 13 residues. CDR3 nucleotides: TGTGCCACCAGCAGAGCCTCGGCCTACGAGCAGTACTTC. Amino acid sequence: CATSRASAYEQYF.

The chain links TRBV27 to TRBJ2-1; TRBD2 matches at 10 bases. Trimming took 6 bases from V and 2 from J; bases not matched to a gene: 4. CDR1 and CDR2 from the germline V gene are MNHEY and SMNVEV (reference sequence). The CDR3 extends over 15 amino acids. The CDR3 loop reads CASSRSGGAYNEQFF. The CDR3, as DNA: TGTGCCAGCAGCCGGAGCGGGGGGGCCTACAATGAGCAGTTCTTC.

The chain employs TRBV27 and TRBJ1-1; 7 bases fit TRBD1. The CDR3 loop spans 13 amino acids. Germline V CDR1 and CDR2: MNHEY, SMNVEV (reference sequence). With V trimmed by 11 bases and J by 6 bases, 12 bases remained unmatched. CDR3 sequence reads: CASKDRARAEAFF. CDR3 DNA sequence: TGTGCCTCTAAAGACAGGGCGAGGGCTGAAGCTTTCTTT.

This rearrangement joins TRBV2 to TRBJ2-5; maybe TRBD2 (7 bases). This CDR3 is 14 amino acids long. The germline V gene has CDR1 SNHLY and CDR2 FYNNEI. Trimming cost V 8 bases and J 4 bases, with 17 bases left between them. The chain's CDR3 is CASEGGGVRETQYF. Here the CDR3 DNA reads TGTGCCAGCGAAGGCGGGGGCGTTAGAGAGACCCAGTACTTC.

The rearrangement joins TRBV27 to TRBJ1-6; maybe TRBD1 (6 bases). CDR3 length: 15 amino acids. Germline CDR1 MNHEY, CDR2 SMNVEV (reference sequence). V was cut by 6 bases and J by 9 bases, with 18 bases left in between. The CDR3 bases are TGTGCCAGCAGCTTCTCACAGGGATCCACTTCACCCCTCCACTTT. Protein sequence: CASSFSQGSTSPLHF.

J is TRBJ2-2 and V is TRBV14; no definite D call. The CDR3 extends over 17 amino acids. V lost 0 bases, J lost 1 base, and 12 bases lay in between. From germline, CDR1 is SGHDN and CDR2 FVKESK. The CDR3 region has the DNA TGTGCCAGCAGCCAAGACACGCTTAGTTTGAACACCGGGGAGCTGTTTTTT. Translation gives CASSQDTLSLNTGELFF.

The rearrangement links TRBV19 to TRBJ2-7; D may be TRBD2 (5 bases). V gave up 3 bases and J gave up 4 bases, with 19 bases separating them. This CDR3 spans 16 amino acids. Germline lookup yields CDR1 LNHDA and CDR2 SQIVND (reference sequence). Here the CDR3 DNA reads TGTGCCAGTAGTATTTCGGCGGGCAGCCTGGGGTACGAGCAGTACTTC. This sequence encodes CASSISAGSLGYEQYF.